The 14 T cell receptor beta chains below were found in one sample sequenced in a study of Graves' ophthalmopathy and Graves' hyperthyroidism. CDR3 regions of TCR beta were amplified from RNA transcripts. Following a first-round RT-PCR that used HTBI primers, a second-round multiplex PCR was carried out. TCRdb itself ran the multiplex PCR reads through MiXCR, one entry per CDR3 protein. Of about 220,000 distinct CDR3 sequences listed, 20% to 25% were seen once; the top ten hold approximately 40%. The material sequenced was peripheral blood. The receptors derive from a woman aged 45-65 years with Graves' ophthalmopathy.

This clonotype was detected many times. The CDR3 here is CASRGDRGDFEAFF. In nucleotides, the CDR3 is TGTGCCAGCAGGGGTGACAGGGGGGACTTTGAAGCTTTCTTT. The chain joins TRBV7-8 to TRBJ1-1; 9 nucleotides agree with TRBD1. CDR3 length: 14 residues. J was trimmed by 7 bases and V by 6 bases; bases with no gene match: 9. Germline V gene lookup returns CDR1 SGHVS and CDR2 FQNEAQ.

In its sample, this clonotype was seen many times. The genes are TRBV12-3 or TRBV12-4 and TRBJ2-4; 10 nucleotides align to TRBD1. V was pared by 6 bases and J by 9 bases, with 17 bases of the junction left unmatched. The CDR3 consists of 17 residues. CDR3 protein: CASRDHRPDRGGIIQYF. For the CDR3, the DNA is TGTGCCAGCAGAGACCACCGCCCGGACAGGGGGGGGATCATTCAGTACTTC.

This clonotype was observed many times. The chain combines TRBV27 with TRBJ2-4; 7 nucleotides line up with TRBD1. CDR1 and CDR2 (germline): MNHEY, SMNVEV (reference sequence). Trimming removed 5 bases from V and 2 bases from J; junction bases left unmatched: 12. The CDR3 extends over 17 amino acids. CDR3 residues: CASSTSPDRVTKNIQYF. CDR3 nucleotide sequence: TGTGCCAGCAGTACCTCCCCCGACAGGGTAACCAAAAACATTCAGTACTTC.

This clonotype was detected many times. The rearrangement links TRBV29-1 to TRBJ2-5, with D possibly matching TRBD2 (6 bases). V was shortened by 8 bases and J by 6 bases, with 13 bases between the two germline ends. This CDR3 spans 11 amino acids. Germline lookup yields CDR1 SQVTM and CDR2 ANQGSEA. CDR3 protein: CSNRDSQTQYF. CDR3 coding DNA: TGCAGCAACCGGGACTCGCAGACCCAGTACTTC.

Ten or more counts support this clonotype. This chain connects TRBV19 to TRBJ2-7, with D perhaps TRBD1 (6 bases). The germline CDR1 and CDR2 sequences are LNHDA and SQIVND (reference sequence). The CDR3 consists of 13 residues. Trimming left V 2 bases short and J 7 bases short, with 12 bases between. CDR3 coding DNA: TGTGCCAGTAGTATATGGGGAACAGGGGAGCAGTACTTC. Its translation is CASSIWGTGEQYF.

The chain uses TRBV28 and TRBJ1-1; D is possibly TRBD1 (5 bases). Trimming took 7 bases from V and 4 from J, leaving 19 bases between them. There are 15 residues in the CDR3. Germline lookup yields CDR1 MDHEN and CDR2 SYDVKM. The CDR3 protein is CASTPPRVSGTEAFF. DNA for the CDR3: TGTGCCAGCACCCCCCCCAGGGTGTCCGGCACTGAAGCTTTCTTT.

The rearrangement joins TRBV7-8 to TRBJ2-7; a possible D gene is TRBD1 (6 bases). Germline CDR1 reads SGHVS; CDR2 reads FQNEAQ. V was shortened by 2 bases and J by 6 bases, with 20 bases between the two germline ends. The length of the CDR3 is 16 residues. The CDR3 reads CASSLRWGRPGGEQYF. In DNA form, the CDR3 reads TGTGCCAGCAGCTTACGGTGGGGGCGGCCTGGAGGCGAGCAGTACTTC.

This clonotype was seen repeatedly, ten times or more. The chain is built from TRBV7-3 and TRBJ2-5, with D perhaps matching TRBD2 (5 bases). Trimming cost V 2 bases and J 4 bases, with 8 bases left between them. Germline V gene sequence: CDR1 SGHTA, CDR2 FQGTGA. There are 13 residues in the CDR3. In nucleotides, the CDR3 is TGTGCCAGCAGCTTAGACTACTCAGAGACCCAGTACTTC. Its protein is CASSLDYSETQYF.

This clonotype showed up many times. The genes are TRBV12-3 or TRBV12-4 and TRBJ1-1, with 7 bases identical to TRBD1. V was pared by 5 bases and J by 8 bases, with 8 bases of the junction left unmatched. The CDR3 totals 13 residues. The CDR3 DNA reads as TGTGCCAGCAGTACTCGACAGGGCGGGGAAGCTTTCTTT. It translates to CASSTRQGGEAFF.

As regards this clonotype: A junction boundary mismatches the germline segment, possibly from a read error. The chain links TRBV2 to TRBJ2-7, with D unclear. Germline V lookup: CDR1 SNHLY, CDR2 FYNNEI. There are 11 residues in the CDR3. CDR3 loop: CAISELPKKFF. The DNA for the CDR3 is TGTGCCATCAGTGAGCTCCCCAAGAAGTTCTTC.

This clonotype was observed at least ten times. V usage is TRBV19 and J usage is TRBJ1-1; 8 bases map to TRBD1. The J segment lost 0 bases and the V segment lost 3 bases, leaving 6 bases of the junction unmatched. Germline CDR1 reads LNHDA; CDR2 reads SQIVND (reference sequence). The CDR3 contains 16 residues. The CDR3 reads CASSMIDRGLNTEAFF. CDR3 nucleotide sequence: TGTGCCAGTAGTATGATCGACAGGGGACTGAACACTGAAGCTTTCTTT. Drawing the rest from reference TRBV19 and TRBJ1-1, the complete variable domain is DGGITQSPKYLFRKEGQNVTLSCEQNLNHDAMYWYRQDPGQGLRLIYYSQIVNDFQKGDIAEGYSVSREKKESFPLTVTSAQKNPTAFYLCASSMIDRGLNTEAFFGQGTRLTVV.

This clonotype was detected ten times or more. V usage is TRBV18 and J usage is TRBJ1-1; tentative D call: TRBD1 (5 bases). Deletions cut 5 bases from V and 5 bases from J, with 12 bases between. The V gene's germline CDR1 is KGHSH and CDR2 LQKENI. The CDR3 contains 13 residues. CDR3 residues: CASSSQGVTEAFF. The CDR3 bases are TGTGCCAGCTCAAGCCAGGGAGTGACTGAAGCTTTCTTT.

This clonotype was picked up a small number of times. The chain couples TRBV4-1 to TRBJ2-5; 7 bases are shared with TRBD2. Germline V gives CDR1 MGHRA, CDR2 YSYEKL. CDR3 size: 17 residues. Trimming removed 0 bases from V and 5 bases from J; junction bases left unmatched: 12. CDR3: CASSQDPQGGARETQYF. DNA of the CDR3: TGCGCCAGCAGCCAAGACCCTCAGGGAGGGGCCCGGGAGACCCAGTACTTC.

This clonotype was seen at least ten times. CDR3 nucleotide sequence: TGTGCCAGCAGCCTGGAGATACTCATGAACACTGAAGCTTTCTTT. Its translation is CASSLEILMNTEAFF. V gene TRBV6-1 combines with J gene TRBJ1-1; no firm D call. The CDR3 covers 15 residues. Germline-derived CDR1 and CDR2 are MNHNS and SASEGT. V was clipped by 6 bases and J by 0 bases, with 14 bases between them.